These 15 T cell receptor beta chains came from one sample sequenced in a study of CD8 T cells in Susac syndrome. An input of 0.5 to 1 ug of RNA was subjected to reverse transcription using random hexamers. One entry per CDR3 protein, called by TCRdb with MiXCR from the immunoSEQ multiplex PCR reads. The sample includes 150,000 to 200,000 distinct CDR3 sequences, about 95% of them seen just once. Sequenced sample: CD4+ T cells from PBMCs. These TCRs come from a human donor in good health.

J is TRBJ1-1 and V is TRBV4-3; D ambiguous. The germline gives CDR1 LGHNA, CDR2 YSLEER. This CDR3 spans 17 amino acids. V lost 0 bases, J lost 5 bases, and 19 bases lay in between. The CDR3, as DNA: TGCGCCAGCAGCCAAGATCAAATGGTCCGGGTTGGGACTGAAGCTTTCTTT. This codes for CASSQDQMVRVGTEAFF.

CDR3 residues: CASSVRTGPGTQYF. In nucleotides, the CDR3 is TGTGCCAGCAGTGTAAGGACAGGACCGGGGACCCAGTACTTC. The J gene is TRBJ2-5, the V gene TRBV28; TRBD1 aligns across 7 bases. This CDR3 has 14 amino acids. V gave up 5 bases and J gave up 7 bases; unmatched junction bases: 10. Germline-derived CDR1 and CDR2 are MDHEN and SYDVKM.

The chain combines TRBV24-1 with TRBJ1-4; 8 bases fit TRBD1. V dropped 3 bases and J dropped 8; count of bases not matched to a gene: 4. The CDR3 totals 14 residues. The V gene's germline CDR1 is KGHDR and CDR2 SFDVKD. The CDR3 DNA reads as TGTGCCACCAGTGATCACCGGGACAGGGAAAAACTGTTTTTT. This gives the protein CATSDHRDREKLFF.

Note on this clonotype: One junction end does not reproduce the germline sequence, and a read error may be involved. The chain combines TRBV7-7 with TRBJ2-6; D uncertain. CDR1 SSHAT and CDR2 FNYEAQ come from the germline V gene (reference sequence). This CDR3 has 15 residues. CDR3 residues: CASSLGNSGANVLTF. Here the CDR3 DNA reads TGTGCTAGCAGCTTAGGGAACTCTGGGGCCAACGTCCTGACTTTC.

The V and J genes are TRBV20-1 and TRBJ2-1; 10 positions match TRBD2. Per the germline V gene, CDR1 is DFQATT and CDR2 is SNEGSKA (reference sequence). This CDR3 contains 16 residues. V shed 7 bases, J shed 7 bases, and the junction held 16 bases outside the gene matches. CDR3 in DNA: TGCAGTGTCCCTGTTGTGAGCGGGAGGGCCCAGAATGAGCAGTTCTTC. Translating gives CSVPVVSGRAQNEQFF.

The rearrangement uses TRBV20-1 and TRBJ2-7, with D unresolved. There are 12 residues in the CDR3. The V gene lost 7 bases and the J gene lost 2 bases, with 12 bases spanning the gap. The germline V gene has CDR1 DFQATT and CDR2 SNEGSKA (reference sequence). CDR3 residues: CSVRRVPYEQYF. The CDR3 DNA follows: TGCAGTGTCAGACGGGTTCCCTACGAGCAGTACTTC.

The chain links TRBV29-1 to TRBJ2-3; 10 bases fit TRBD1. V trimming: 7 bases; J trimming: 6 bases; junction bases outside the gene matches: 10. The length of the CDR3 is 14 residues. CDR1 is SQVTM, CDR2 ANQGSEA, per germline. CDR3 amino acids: CSARDRGQKDTQYF. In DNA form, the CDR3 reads TGCAGCGCCCGCGACAGGGGGCAAAAGGATACGCAGTATTTT.

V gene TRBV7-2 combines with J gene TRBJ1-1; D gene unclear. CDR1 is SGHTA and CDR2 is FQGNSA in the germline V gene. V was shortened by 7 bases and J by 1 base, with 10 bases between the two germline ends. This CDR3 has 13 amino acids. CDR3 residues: CASNDDWNTEAFF. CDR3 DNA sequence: TGTGCCAGCAACGACGACTGGAACACTGAAGCTTTCTTT.

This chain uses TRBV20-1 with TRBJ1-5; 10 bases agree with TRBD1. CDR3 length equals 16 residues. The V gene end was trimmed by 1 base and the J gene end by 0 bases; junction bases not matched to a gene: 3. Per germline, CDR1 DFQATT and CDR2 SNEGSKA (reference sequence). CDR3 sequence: CSARGTGGNSNQPQHF. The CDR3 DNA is TGCAGTGCTAGAGGGACAGGGGGGAATAGCAATCAGCCCCAGCATTTT.

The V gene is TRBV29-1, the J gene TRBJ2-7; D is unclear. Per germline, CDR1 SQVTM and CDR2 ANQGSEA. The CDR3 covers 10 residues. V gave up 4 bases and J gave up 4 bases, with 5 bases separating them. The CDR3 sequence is CSVANYEQYF. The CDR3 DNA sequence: TGCAGCGTTGCGAATTACGAGCAGTACTTC.

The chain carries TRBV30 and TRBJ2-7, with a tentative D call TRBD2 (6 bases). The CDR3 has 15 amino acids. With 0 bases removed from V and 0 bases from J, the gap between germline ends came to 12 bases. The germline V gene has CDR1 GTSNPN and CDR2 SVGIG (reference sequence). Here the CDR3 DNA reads TGTGCCTGGAGTGTAAAGACTAGGAGCTCCTACGAGCAGTACTTC. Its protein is CAWSVKTRSSYEQYF.

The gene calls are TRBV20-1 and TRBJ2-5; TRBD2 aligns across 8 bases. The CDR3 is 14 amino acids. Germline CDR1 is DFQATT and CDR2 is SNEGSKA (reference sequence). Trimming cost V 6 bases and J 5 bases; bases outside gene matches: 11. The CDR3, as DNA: TGCAGTGCCTCAGGACTAGCTTTACGGGAGACCCAGTACTTC. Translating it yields CSASGLALRETQYF.

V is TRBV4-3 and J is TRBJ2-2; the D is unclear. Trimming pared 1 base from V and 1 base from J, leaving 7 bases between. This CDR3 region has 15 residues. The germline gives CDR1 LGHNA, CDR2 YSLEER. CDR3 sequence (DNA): TGCGCCAGCAGCCAAGTGCTCAAGAACACCGGGGAGCTGTTTTTT. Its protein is CASSQVLKNTGELFF.

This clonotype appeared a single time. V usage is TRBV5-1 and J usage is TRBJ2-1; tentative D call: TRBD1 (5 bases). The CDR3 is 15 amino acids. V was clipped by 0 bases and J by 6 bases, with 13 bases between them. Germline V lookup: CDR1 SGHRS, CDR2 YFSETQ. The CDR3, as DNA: TGCGCCAGCAGCTTGGTCGCAGGGTTGGGCAATGAGCAGTTCTTC. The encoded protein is CASSLVAGLGNEQFF.

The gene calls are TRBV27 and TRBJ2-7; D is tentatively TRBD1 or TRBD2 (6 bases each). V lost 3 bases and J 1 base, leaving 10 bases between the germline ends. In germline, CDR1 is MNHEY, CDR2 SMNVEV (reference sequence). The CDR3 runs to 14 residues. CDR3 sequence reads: CASSFRGGSYEQYF. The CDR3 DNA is TGTGCCAGCAGTTTTCGAGGGGGGTCCTACGAGCAGTACTTC.